The entry below gives a single TCR beta chain sequence along with its context. What it binds is unknown. The sample belongs to a study of human T cells and chemical hapten exposure. Study-wide background: 2% DPC applied to a 2 cm by 2 cm arm area sensitized donors. Patch tests containing 0.01% DPC, applied to the upper back, were read at 6 days.

Findings of the study overall: Counts of TCRs above 1 in 1000 frequency stayed unchanged with DPC sensitization.

Documented time point: patch test 2, 6 weeks after DPC sensitization. Treatment: therapeutic diphenylcyclopropenone sensitization with weekly scalp DPC. Germline V lookup: CDR1 SGHRS, CDR2 YFSETQ. CDR3 length equals 18 residues. V gave up 0 bases and J gave up 1 base, with 20 bases separating them. As the library was built, unique molecular identifiers were attached to individual cDNA molecules. TCRdb reanalysed the RACE reads using MiXCR and keeps one entry per CDR3 protein. The repertoire includes tens of thousands of distinct CDR3 sequences, around 10% of them detected once, and roughly 1.7% sits in the top ten.

This material consisted of whole blood, taken in connection with sensitization to the hapten diphenylcyclopropenone (DPC). The V and J genes are TRBV5-1 and TRBJ2-7; D remains ambiguous. This receptor was identified in a woman in her 50s with alopecia areata. Some clones in this sample may be carry-over from other donors' samples. CDR3 in amino acids: CASSLVSGFRYSSYEQYF. In nucleotides, the CDR3 is TGCGCCAGCAGCTTGGTTTCTGGATTCCGGTATAGTTCCTACGAGCAGTACTTC.